Listed below are T cell receptor beta chains from one sample, sequenced in a study of blood T cell repertoires in COVID-19. Repertoires were generated with immunoSEQ multiplex PCR, while TCRdb's copy carries only in-frame clones and drops some. The table has roughly 180,000 clones, 70% to 90% seen once. Sequenced input: peripheral blood. Receptors originate from a man aged 60 to 69 who had recovered from COVID-19. Each CDR3 is given with its conserved first and last residue. The D gene is left open where the match is weak. Some rows mark clone size as missing; the rest say once, few, many or name a class of expanded clone.

NA | TRBJ2-7 | TRBV19 | TRBD2 | CASSEVAGDSYEQYF | TGTGCCAGTAGTGAGGTAGCGGGGGATTCCTACGAGCAGTACTTC
NA | TRBJ2-1 | TRBV3-1/TRBV3-2 | TRBD1 | CASSQSGTGRNEQFF | TGTGCCAGCAGCCAGTCCGGGACAGGGCGCAATGAGCAGTTCTTC
once | TRBJ1-4 | TRBV7-2 | TRBD1 | CASSRSLGQFNEKLFF | TGTGCCAGCAGCCGCTCTCTGGGACAGTTTAATGAAAAACTGTTTTTT
once | TRBJ2-2 | TRBV6-5 | NA | CASSYSIRVSGELFF | TGTGCCAGCAGTTACTCGATTCGGGTGTCCGGGGAGCTGTTTTTT
once | TRBJ1-5 | TRBV30 | NA | CAWSEQGNQPQHF | TGTGCCTGGAGTGAACAGGGAAACCAGCCCCAGCATTTT
NA | TRBJ1-2 | TRBV19 | NA | CASSRLMGGVTSSYTF | TGTGCCAGTAGTAGGTTGATGGGAGGGGTGACTTCGAGCTACACCTTC
once | TRBJ1-1 | TRBV10-3 | NA | CAIPGPDREMNTSKLYTEAFF | TGTGCCATCCCTGGGCCCGACAGAGAAATGAATACCTCGAAACTGTACACTGAAGCTTTCTTT
NA | TRBJ1-3 | TRBV4-2 | NA | CASSQGHAKRLSGNTIYF | TGTGCCAGCAGCCAAGGACACGCAAAACGCCTCTCTGGAAACACCATATATTTT
NA | TRBJ1-2 | TRBV19 | NA | CASSNGKTGGYTF | TGTGCCAGTAGTAACGGGAAAACTGGTGGCTACACCTTC
NA | TRBJ2-1 | TRBV3-1/TRBV3-2 | NA | CASSPPSVGVHNEQFF | TGTGCCAGCAGCCCCCCCTCGGTAGGGGTCCACAATGAGCAGTTCTTC
NA | TRBJ2-1 | TRBV29-1 | NA | CSGNRDSSMANEQFF | TGCAGCGGCAACCGGGACTCTAGTATGGCGAATGAGCAGTTCTTC
NA | TRBJ2-2 | TRBV27 | TRBD1 | CASSLSAWDSKSNTGELFF | TGTGCCAGCAGTTTATCAGCCTGGGACAGCAAGTCGAACACCGGGGAGCTGTTTTTT
NA | TRBJ1-2 | TRBV6-2/TRBV6-3 | NA | CASSRDRPYGYTF | TGTGCCAGCAGCCGCGACAGGCCCTATGGCTACACCTTC
few | TRBJ2-5 | TRBV5-1 | TRBD1 | CASINDRGETQYF | TGCGCCAGCATCAATGACAGGGGTGAGACCCAGTACTTC
NA | TRBJ2-5 | TRBV3-1/TRBV3-2 | TRBD1 | CASVRTGQETQYF | TGTGCCAGCGTCCGGACAGGGCAAGAGACCCAGTACTTC